The clone carrying this T cell receptor (beta chain) has a count of ten or more. This specimen belongs to a study of T-cell reconstitution after alpha-beta-depleted transplantation in children. This CDR3 spans 14 amino acids. Looked up from germline, CDR1 is KGHSH and CDR2 is LQKENI. Trimming removed 0 bases from V and 0 bases from J, with 6 bases in between. Unique molecular identifiers were built into the TCRbeta library. TCRdb used MiXCR to reprocess the PCR reads, holding one entry per CDR3 protein. The profile shows roughly 120,000 distinct CDR3 sequences, 10% of them singletons. The origin of this receptor is a human donor who donated a stem cell graft to a child with acute lymphoblastic leukemia. This specimen consisted of PBMCs from the stem cell graft donor, obtained from the stem cell graft. The V and J genes are TRBV18 and TRBJ2-7; D gene unclear. The CDR3, as DNA: TGTGCCAGCTCACCACCCCGACCCTCCTACGAGCAGTACTTC. This translates into CASSPPRPSYEQYF.